One sample yielded the 2 T cell receptor beta chains listed below, sequenced in a study of T cells in Graves' hyperthyroidism and ophthalmopathy. Authors of the study amplified TCR beta CDR3 regions from RNA transcripts. The TCR CDR3 was amplified in a first-round RT-PCR using the HTBI primer set. TCRdb re-called the multiplex PCR reads through MiXCR, storing one row per CDR3 protein. The sample lists approximately 360,000 distinct CDR3 sequences, 25% occurring once. The sequenced material came from blood. The receptors come from a man between 50 and 59 years old with Graves' hyperthyroidism.

There are many counts of this clonotype. This rearrangement joins TRBV6-1 to TRBJ1-1; TRBD1 agrees at 7 bases. The CDR3 runs 14 residues. With 5 bases clipped from V and 0 bases from J, the junction kept 3 bases outside the gene matches. The germline gives CDR1 MNHNS, CDR2 SASEGT. The CDR3 is CASSIQGLNTEAFF. CDR3 DNA sequence: TGTGCCAGCAGTATACAGGGGTTGAACACTGAAGCTTTCTTT.

V is TRBV12-3 or TRBV12-4 and J is TRBJ1-2; D call uncertain. V lost 3 bases and J 0 bases, leaving 5 bases between the germline ends. The CDR3 is 13 amino acids. CDR3 coding DNA: TGTGCCAGCAGTTTTGAGGCTAACTATGGCTACACCTTC. This sequence encodes CASSFEANYGYTF.